The 5 T cell receptor beta chains below come from one sample, sequenced in a study of control samples from healthy donors and cancer patients. Libraries were prepared by immunoSEQ multiplex PCR; TCRdb keeps only in-frame clonotypes and omits some of them. This table has fewer than 85,000 clones, 91% appearing once. The sequenced sample consisted of blood. The receptors were sampled from a young man in good health.

This chain links TRBV19 with TRBJ1-4; D is uncertain. Trimming removed 0 bases from V and 10 bases from J, with 6 bases in between. CDR1 is LNHDA and CDR2 is SQIVND in the germline V gene (reference sequence). The CDR3 consists of 12 residues. The CDR3 loop is CASSIDKGKLFF. In DNA, the CDR3 is TGTGCCAGTAGTATAGATAAGGGAAAACTGTTTTTT.

The J gene is TRBJ2-7, the V gene TRBV4-2; a weak D match, TRBD1 (5 bases). Germline CDR1 and CDR2: LGHNA and YNFKEQ. V was trimmed by 1 base and J by 7 bases, leaving 11 bases between them. This CDR3 is built from 13 residues. The CDR3 nucleotides read TGTGCCAGCAGCCAAGTCAGGGCGGCAGAGCAGTACTTC. Amino acids: CASSQVRAAEQYF.

J is TRBJ1-2 and V is TRBV27; D is unresolved. This CDR3 region has 14 residues. V shed 7 bases and J shed 4 bases, with 16 bases lying between them. Germline lookup yields CDR1 MNHEY and CDR2 SMNVEV (reference sequence). This chain's CDR3 is CASIPPRLPYGYTF. DNA of the CDR3: TGTGCCAGCATCCCCCCGCGGCTACCCTATGGCTACACCTTC.

Notes on this clone: A junction end diverges from the germline sequence, so it may reflect a read error. At the DNA level, this CDR3 is encoded by other sequences in the same sample as well. The chain links TRBV7-8 to TRBJ1-5; 7 positions agree with TRBD1. The CDR3 loop spans 15 amino acids. Germline V gives CDR1 SGHVS, CDR2 FQNEAQ. The CDR3 coding sequence is TGTGCCAGCGGGCCCAAACAGGGGCGCAATCAGCCTCAGCATTTT. This gives the protein CASGPKQGRNQPQHF.

This chain uses TRBV6-5 with TRBJ2-3; a possible D gene is TRBD2 (6 bases). V lost 8 bases and J lost 5, with 17 bases in between. This CDR3 has 14 residues. Per germline, CDR1 MNHEY and CDR2 SVGAGI. This CDR3 is CASEPVRGVDTQYF. The DNA of the CDR3 is TGTGCCAGCGAACCCGTGCGGGGTGTAGATACGCAGTATTTT.